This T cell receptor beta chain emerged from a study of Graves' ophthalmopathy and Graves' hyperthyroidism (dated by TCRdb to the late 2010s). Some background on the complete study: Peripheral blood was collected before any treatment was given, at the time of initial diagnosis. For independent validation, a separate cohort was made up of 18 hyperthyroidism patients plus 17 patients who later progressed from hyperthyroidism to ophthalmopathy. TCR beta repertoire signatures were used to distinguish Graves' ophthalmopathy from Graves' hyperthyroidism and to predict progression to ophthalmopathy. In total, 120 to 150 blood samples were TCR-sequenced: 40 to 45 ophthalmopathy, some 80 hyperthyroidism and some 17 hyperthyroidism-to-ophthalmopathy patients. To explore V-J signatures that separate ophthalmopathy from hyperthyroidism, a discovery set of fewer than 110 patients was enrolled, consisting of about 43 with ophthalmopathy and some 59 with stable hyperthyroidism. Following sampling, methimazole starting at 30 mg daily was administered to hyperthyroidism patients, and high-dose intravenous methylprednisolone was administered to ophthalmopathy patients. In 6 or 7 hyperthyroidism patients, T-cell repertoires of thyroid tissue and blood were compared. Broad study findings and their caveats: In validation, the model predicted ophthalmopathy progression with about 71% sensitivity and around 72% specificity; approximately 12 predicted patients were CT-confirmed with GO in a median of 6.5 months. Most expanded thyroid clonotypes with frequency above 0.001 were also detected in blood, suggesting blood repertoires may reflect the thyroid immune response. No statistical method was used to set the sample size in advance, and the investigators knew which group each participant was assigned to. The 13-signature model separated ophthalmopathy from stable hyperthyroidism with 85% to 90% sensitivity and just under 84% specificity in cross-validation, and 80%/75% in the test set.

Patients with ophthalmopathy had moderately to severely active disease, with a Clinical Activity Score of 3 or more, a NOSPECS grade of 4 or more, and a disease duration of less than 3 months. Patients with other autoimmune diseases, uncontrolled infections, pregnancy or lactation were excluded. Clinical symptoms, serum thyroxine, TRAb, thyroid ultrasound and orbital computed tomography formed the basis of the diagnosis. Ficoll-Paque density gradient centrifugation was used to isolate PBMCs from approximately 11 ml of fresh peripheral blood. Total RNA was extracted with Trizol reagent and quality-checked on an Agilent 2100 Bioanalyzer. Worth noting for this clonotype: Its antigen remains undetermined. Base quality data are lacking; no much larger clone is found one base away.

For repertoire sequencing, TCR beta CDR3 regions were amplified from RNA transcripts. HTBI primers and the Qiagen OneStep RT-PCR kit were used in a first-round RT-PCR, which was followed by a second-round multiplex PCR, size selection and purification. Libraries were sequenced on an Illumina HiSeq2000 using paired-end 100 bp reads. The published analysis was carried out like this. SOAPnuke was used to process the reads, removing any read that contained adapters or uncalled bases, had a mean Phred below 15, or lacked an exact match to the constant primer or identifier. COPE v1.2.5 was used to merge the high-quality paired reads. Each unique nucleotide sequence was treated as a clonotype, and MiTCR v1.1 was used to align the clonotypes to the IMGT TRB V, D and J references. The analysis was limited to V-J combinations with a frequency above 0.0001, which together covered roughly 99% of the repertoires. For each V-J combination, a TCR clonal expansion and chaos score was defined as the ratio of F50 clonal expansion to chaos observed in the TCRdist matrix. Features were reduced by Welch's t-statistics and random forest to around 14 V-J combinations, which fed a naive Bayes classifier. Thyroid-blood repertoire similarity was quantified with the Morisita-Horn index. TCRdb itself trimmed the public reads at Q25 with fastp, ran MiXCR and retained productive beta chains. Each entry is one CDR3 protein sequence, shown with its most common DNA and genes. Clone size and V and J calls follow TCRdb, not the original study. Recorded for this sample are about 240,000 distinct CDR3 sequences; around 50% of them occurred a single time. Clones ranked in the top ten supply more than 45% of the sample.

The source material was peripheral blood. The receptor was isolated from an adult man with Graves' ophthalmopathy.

In nucleotides, the sequence is TGTGCCAGCAGCCCCGGGACATTAGAGCTGTTTTTT. This is translated as CASSPGTLELFF. The rearranged segments are TRBV7-7 and TRBJ2-2; the D region possibly corresponds to TRBD1 (6 bases align). Deletion took 5 bases off V and 11 bases off J, with a span of 12 bases between the germline ends. As encoded in the germline V gene (reference sequence), CDR1 is SSHAT while CDR2 is FNYEAQ. Its CDR3 holds 12 amino acids, cysteine through phenylalanine. Here the CDR3 DNA is all that survives: 36 bases in frame from base 1. The reference TRBV7-7 and TRBJ2-2 proteins fill in what lies around the CDR3, so the full variable domain reads GAGVSQSPRYKVTKRGQDVTLRCDPISSHATLYWYQQALGQGPEFLTYFNYEAQPDKSGLPSDRFSAERPEGSISTLTIQRTEQRDSAMYRCASSPGTLELFFGEGSRLTVL.